The 29 T cell receptor beta chains below were found in one sample sequenced in a study of blood T cell repertoires in COVID-19. TCRdb keeps only in-frame clones here, not all; method: immunoSEQ multiplex PCR. Of some 290,000 clones in the sample, more than 75% were seen once. Sequencing was done on a sample of PBMCs or T cells enriched from blood (not recorded which). These receptors came from a woman between 40 and 50 years old with acute COVID-19.

In DNA, the CDR3 is TGTGCCAGCAGTTATCTTCCAGGGCGAGGCTACACCTTC. Its translation is CASSYLPGRGYTF. V gene TRBV6-2 or TRBV6-3 combines with J gene TRBJ1-2; a weak D match, TRBD1 (5 bases). CDR1 is MNHEY, CDR2 SVGEGT, per germline. This CDR3 contains 13 residues. V lost 3 bases, J lost 8 bases, and 13 bases lay in between.

The rearrangement uses TRBV19 and TRBJ2-3; tentatively, D is TRBD1 (6 bases). The CDR3 is made up of 14 amino acids. Trimming removed 1 base at V and 3 bases at J, with 8 bases between. CDR1 and CDR2 (germline): LNHDA, SQIVND (reference sequence). The CDR3 bases are TGTGCCAGTAGTATAGGGGGGCTAACAGATACGCAGTATTTT. Translation gives CASSIGGLTDTQYF.

The chain recombines TRBV3-1 (or the pseudogene TRBV3-2) with TRBJ1-6, with unresolved D. Trimming removed 1 base from V and 0 bases from J, with 7 bases in between. The CDR3 length is 16 residues. Germline CDR1 reads LGHDT; CDR2 reads YNNKEL (reference sequence). CDR3 residues: CASSQAPRSYNSPLHF. CDR3 DNA: TGTGCCAGCAGCCAAGCCCCTCGCTCCTATAATTCACCCCTCCACTTT.

The chain links TRBV5-8 to TRBJ1-2; TRBD1 matches at 8 bases. Unmatched junction bases numbered 2, after V lost 1 base and J lost 6 bases. This CDR3 is 13 amino acids long. Germline V gene sequence: CDR1 SGHTS, CDR2 YDEGEE. CDR3 residues: CASSLRQGNGYTF. The CDR3 DNA reads as TGTGCCAGCAGCTTGAGACAGGGGAATGGCTACACCTTC.

The chain links TRBV24-1 to TRBJ2-3, with 8 bases fitting TRBD2. The CDR3 has 18 residues. J gave up 0 bases and V 4 bases, and 11 bases lay outside the gene matches. CDR1 is KGHDR and CDR2 is SFDVKD in the germline V gene. CDR3 protein: CATSEGLFSGASTDTQYF. The CDR3 nucleotides are TGTGCCACCAGTGAAGGGCTGTTTAGCGGGGCGAGCACAGATACGCAGTATTTT.

This clone was seen a handful of times. The V gene is TRBV7-2, the J gene TRBJ1-1; 9 nucleotides agree with TRBD1. Germline CDR1 and CDR2: SGHTA and FQGNSA. The CDR3 covers 16 residues. The ends lost 2 bases at V and 2 bases at J; junction bases unmatched: 6. Here the CDR3 reads CASSLLGTGINTEAFF. The CDR3, as DNA: TGTGCCAGCAGCTTACTTGGGACAGGGATAAACACTGAAGCTTTCTTT.

The chain uses TRBV2 and TRBJ2-3, with TRBD2 matching 9 bases. CDR3 length: 15 residues. CDR1 and CDR2 from the germline V gene are SNHLY and FYNNEI. Germline trimming cut 3 bases from V and 4 bases from J; bases unmatched to any gene: 5. The CDR3 loop reads CASSDLAGWSDTQYF. The CDR3 bases are TGTGCCAGCAGTGATCTAGCGGGGTGGTCAGATACGCAGTATTTT.

This chain uses TRBV5-1 with TRBJ2-2, with D maybe TRBD2 (5 bases). Trimming left V 5 bases short and J 6 bases short, with 14 bases between. Germline V CDR1 and CDR2: SGHRS, YFSETQ. The CDR3 is made up of 14 amino acids. DNA for the CDR3: TGCGCCAGCAGAGTGGGAGAGGTACCCGGGGAGCTGTTTTTT. As protein: CASRVGEVPGELFF.

The chain recombines TRBV7-8 with TRBJ2-7, with 13 bases lining up with TRBD2. The V and J ends lost 5 bases and 7 bases, in that order; junction bases with no gene match: 11. This CDR3 comprises 16 residues. In germline, CDR1 is SGHVS, CDR2 FQNEAQ. Here the CDR3 DNA reads TGTGCCAGCAGCCGAACTAGCGGGAGGGCCTTAGATGAGCAGTACTTC. Its translation: CASSRTSGRALDEQYF.

The J gene is TRBJ1-2, the V gene TRBV12-5; 12 bases line up with TRBD1. The CDR3 runs 17 residues. Germline trimming cut 1 base from V and 6 bases from J; bases unmatched to any gene: 9. Germline loops: CDR1 LGHNT, CDR2 FRNRAP. CDR3 loop: CASGLGKGTGGGDGYTF. The DNA of the CDR3 is TGTGCTAGTGGTTTGGGAAAGGGGACAGGGGGCGGAGATGGCTACACCTTC.

This clone was seen just once. V gene TRBV7-9 combines with J gene TRBJ1-5, with 10 bases that match TRBD1. Germline values: CDR1 SEHNR, CDR2 FQNEAQ (reference sequence). V shed 2 bases, J shed 0 bases, and the junction held 7 bases outside the gene matches. This CDR3 region has 18 residues. The CDR3, as DNA: TGTGCCAGCAGCTTATGGGGGACAGGGGACCATAGCAATCAGCCCCAGCATTTT. Translated: CASSLWGTGDHSNQPQHF. Full variable domain (missing parts from reference TRBV7-9 and TRBJ1-5): DTGVSQNPRHKITKRGQNVTFRCDPISEHNRLYWYRQTLGQGPEFLTYFQNEAQLEKSRLLSDRFSAERPKGSFSTLEIQRTEQGDSAMYLCASSLWGTGDHSNQPQHFGDGTRLSIL.

CDR3 nucleotides: TGTGCCAGCAGCTTGTCAAAAACAGGGCAGGAGACCCAGTACTTC. It yields the protein CASSLSKTGQETQYF. The chain joins TRBV5-8 to TRBJ2-5; possible D gene TRBD1, 6 bases. V lost 1 base, J lost 5 bases, and 15 bases lay in between. The CDR3 covers 15 residues. The germline gives CDR1 SGHTS, CDR2 YDEGEE.

This chain links TRBV30 with TRBJ1-4, with a possible D match to TRBD1 (5 bases). Germline assignment: CDR1 GTSNPN and CDR2 SVGIG (reference sequence). This CDR3 has 12 residues. Trimming took 3 bases from V and 10 from J, leaving 12 bases between them. The CDR3 nucleotides read TGTGCCTGGAGGATCAGGGTTGGAAAACTGTTTTTT. Amino acid sequence: CAWRIRVGKLFF.

This clone has just one count. The rearrangement joins TRBV2 to TRBJ1-2; D is undetermined. The germline V gene has CDR1 SNHLY and CDR2 FYNNEI. Trimming took off 5 bases at V and 4 bases at J, with 5 bases between the two ends. This CDR3 contains 11 residues. The CDR3 DNA sequence: TGTGCCAGCAGTCTCAGCTATGGCTACACCTTC. Translating it yields CASSLSYGYTF.

This chain connects TRBV6-2 or TRBV6-3 to TRBJ1-1; TRBD1 is a possible D gene (6 bases). Per the germline V gene, CDR1 is MNHEY and CDR2 is SVGEGT. The CDR3 spans 11 residues. V was pared by 5 bases and J by 11 bases, with 12 bases between. The CDR3 DNA reads as TGTGCCAGCAGTCATACAGGGTGGGCTTTCTTT. Its translation: CASSHTGWAFF.

CDR3 coding DNA: TGTGCCAGCAGTTTCTTAGCGAACACTGAAGCTTTCTTT. Protein product: CASSFLANTEAFF. V gene TRBV28 combines with J gene TRBJ1-1; D gene ambiguous. V lost 3 bases and J 1 base, leaving 6 bases between the germline ends. The CDR3 sequence is 13 residues long. The germline CDR1 and CDR2 sequences are MDHEN and SYDVKM.

This chain uses TRBV27 with TRBJ2-7; 8 nucleotides align to TRBD2. Germline CDR1 MNHEY, CDR2 SMNVEV (reference sequence). CDR3 length equals 15 residues. V lost 0 bases to trimming and J lost 3 bases; unmatched junction nucleotides: 4. The CDR3 nucleotides are TGTGCCAGCAGTTTATCTACTAGCGGAGACTACGAGCAGTACTTC. Protein sequence: CASSLSTSGDYEQYF.

This rearrangement joins TRBV12-5 to TRBJ1-2; D gene uncertain. V dropped 2 bases and J dropped 4 bases, with 14 bases sitting between them. Per germline, CDR1 LGHNT and CDR2 FRNRAP. The CDR3 runs to 15 residues. This CDR3 is CASGLMRPGTYGYTF. The CDR3 region has the DNA TGTGCTAGTGGTTTGATGCGGCCCGGAACCTATGGCTACACCTTC.

The chain is built from TRBV6-4 and TRBJ2-1; possibly TRBD2 for D (6 bases). The ends were cut back, 6 bases at V and 1 base at J, with 10 bases in the middle. CDR1 and CDR2 (germline): MRHNA, SNTAGT. The CDR3 runs 14 residues. This CDR3 reads CASSRELSYNEQFF. In DNA, the CDR3 is TGTGCCAGCAGCCGGGAGTTGTCCTACAATGAGCAGTTCTTC.

The chain has TRBV5-6 and TRBJ2-5; D might be TRBD1 (6 bases). The V end lost 4 bases, the J end lost 4 bases, and 17 bases lay between the germline ends. Looked up from germline, CDR1 is SGHDT and CDR2 is YYEEEE. This CDR3 is 15 amino acids long. The CDR3 DNA is TGTGCCAGCAGCCTGACAGGAAAGTTAGGAGAGACCCAGTACTTC. Translation gives CASSLTGKLGETQYF.

The V gene is TRBV11-2, the J gene TRBJ1-1; 7 nucleotides match TRBD1. The CDR3 has 14 residues. V was clipped by 1 base and J by 5 bases; unmatched bases: 4. Per the germline V gene, CDR1 is SGHAT and CDR2 is FQNNGV. The CDR3 DNA reads as TGTGCCAGCAGCTTAGCTAGGGGGCTGACTGAAGCTTTCTTT. Translation gives CASSLARGLTEAFF.

In its sample, this clone was seen once. The genes are TRBV5-4 and TRBJ2-4; 9 bases fit TRBD2. Germline CDR1 SGHNT, CDR2 YYREEE (reference sequence). This CDR3 contains 16 residues. Trimming cost V 4 bases and J 12 bases; bases outside gene matches: 17. The CDR3 DNA is TGTGCCAGCAGCCCAAGTAGCGGGGGCCCGTTTCGTAATCAGTACTTC. Protein product: CASSPSSGGPFRNQYF.

The rearrangement links TRBV21-1 to TRBJ1-5. TRBV21-1 is termed a pseudogene. CDR3 size: 10 residues. CDR3 DNA sequence: TGTGCCAGCTTTGGAGAGTCCCAGCATTTT. Protein product: CASFGESQHF.

The chain recombines TRBV12-3 or TRBV12-4 with TRBJ1-5; D gene unclear. The V and J ends lost 7 bases and 7 bases respectively, with 14 bases between them. The CDR3 runs 13 residues. The DNA of the CDR3 is TGTGCCAGCACCCTGAGGGTAGGCCAGCCCCAGCATTTT. It yields the protein CASTLRVGQPQHF.

This sequence joins TRBV2 and TRBJ2-1; D perhaps matches TRBD2 (6 bases). CDR3 length equals 11 residues. Trimming stripped 6 bases from V and 10 bases from J, with 10 bases between. Per the germline V gene, CDR1 is SNHLY and CDR2 is FYNNEI. The DNA for the CDR3 is TGTGCCAGCAGGACTAGTTTGGAGCAGTTCTTC. Its protein is CASRTSLEQFF.

The chain couples TRBV28 to TRBJ1-5; a possible D gene is TRBD1 (5 bases). There are 15 residues in the CDR3. V was pared by 3 bases and J by 3 bases, with 12 bases between. Per the germline V gene, CDR1 is MDHEN and CDR2 is SYDVKM. In nucleotides, the CDR3 is TGTGCCAGCAGTTTGGGGGGGACCATCAATCAGCCCCAGCATTTT. Encoded protein: CASSLGGTINQPQHF.

The chain carries TRBV6-5 and TRBJ2-1, with D possibly matching TRBD1 (5 bases). The CDR3 spans 15 residues. Germline CDR1 is MNHEY and CDR2 is SVGAGI. Trimming left V 8 bases short and J 8 bases short, with 22 bases between. The CDR3 loop reads CASRATTVLGDEQFF. In DNA, the CDR3 is TGTGCCAGCCGAGCCACGACAGTCCTAGGGGATGAGCAGTTCTTC.

The CDR3 nucleotides read TGTGCCAGCAGTTTAGGAAACAGGGATCTTCTCACAGATACGCAGTATTTT. It translates to CASSLGNRDLLTDTQYF. The rearrangement uses TRBV28 and TRBJ2-3, with D possibly being TRBD1 (6 bases). The V and J ends lost 2 bases and 2 bases respectively, with 17 bases between them. Germline V CDR1 and CDR2: MDHEN, SYDVKM. The CDR3 consists of 17 residues.

This clone was detected many times. J is TRBJ2-1 and V is TRBV9; TRBD1 aligns across 10 bases. This CDR3 spans 15 amino acids. V trimming: 4 bases; J trimming: 8 bases; junction bases outside the gene matches: 9. Looked up from germline, CDR1 is SGDLS and CDR2 is YYNGEE. The CDR3 protein is CASSLGTGDSDEQFF. CDR3 in DNA: TGTGCCAGCAGCCTGGGGACAGGGGACAGCGATGAGCAGTTCTTC.